These T cell receptor beta chains were read from a single sample in a study of OX40 agonist ivuxolimab in advanced cancers. Sequenced by immunoSEQ multiplex PCR; TCRdb stores in-frame clones only, minus some. Of over 45,000 clones listed, 70% to 90% are singletons. Specimen: CD4+ or CD8+ T cells sorted from blood, collected in a trial of the OX40 agonist ivuxolimab. Source of these receptors: an adult with an advanced solid tumor such as melanoma, head and neck, liver or kidney cancer. CDR3s include the opening cysteine and the closing phenylalanine or tryptophan. Each record gives: clone size, J gene, V gene, D gene, CDR3 protein, CDR3 DNA. A D gene is named only where the DNA matches it firmly. The listing skips clone size in some rows; elsewhere it reads once, few, many or a size class.

.,TRBJ2-1,TRBV7-3,.,CASSYASGRDEQFF,TGTGCCAGCAGCTACGCCTCGGGCCGGGATGAGCAGTTCTTC
.,TRBJ2-7,TRBV10-1,.,CASSEYCRASF,TGCGCCAGCAGTGAATATTGTAGGGCGAGTTTC
.,TRBJ1-1,TRBV7-3,.,CASSLTAGRAEAFF,TGTGCCAGCAGCTTAACGGCAGGGCGCGCTGAAGCTTTCTTT
.,TRBJ2-5,TRBV9,.,CASSETGQETQYF,TGTGCCAGCAGCGAGACAGGCCAAGAGACCCAGTACTTC
.,TRBJ2-3,TRBV9,.,CASSVEGGTQYF,TGTGCCAGCAGCGTAGAAGGCGGTACGCAGTATTTT
.,TRBJ2-3,TRBV13,.,CASSIRRGDTQYF,TGTGCCAGCAGCATAAGGAGGGGAGATACGCAGTATTTT
.,TRBJ1-2,TRBV27,.,CASSPTGQSYGYTF,TGTGCCAGCAGTCCCACCGGACAGTCCTATGGCTACACCTTC
.,TRBJ2-1,TRBV15,.,CATSRATGEQFF,TGTGCCACCAGCAGAGCCACCGGTGAGCAGTTCTTC
.,TRBJ2-1,TRBV5-1,TRBD2,CASSSTSGRNNEQFF,TGCGCCAGCAGCTCGACTAGCGGGAGAAACAATGAGCAGTTCTTC
.,TRBJ1-1,TRBV7-3,.,CASSLQMNTEAFF,TGTGCCAGCAGCCTACAGATGAACACTGAAGCTTTCTTT
.,TRBJ2-5,TRBV7-9,TRBD1,CASSLTGTGEETQYF,TGTGCCAGCAGCTTAACCGGGACAGGGGAAGAGACCCAGTACTTC
.,TRBJ2-3,TRBV7-2,.,CASSLLPQATDTQYF,TGTGCCAGCAGCTTACTCCCGCAGGCCACAGATACGCAGTATTTT
.,TRBJ2-3,TRBV29-1,.,CSVNSGADTQYF,TGCAGCGTAAATTCAGGGGCAGATACGCAGTATTTT
.,TRBJ2-5,TRBV5-5,TRBD2,CASSLGGRPPETQYF,TGTGCCAGCAGCTTGGGCGGGAGACCCCCAGAGACCCAGTACTTC
.,TRBJ2-7,TRBV6-5,.,CASSSQGREQYF,TGTGCCAGCAGCTCACAGGGTCGCGAGCAGTACTTC
.,TRBJ2-3,TRBV2,TRBD2,CASSVWSSGRTDTQYF,TGTGCCAGCAGTGTATGGTCTAGCGGGCGCACAGATACGCAGTATTTT
.,TRBJ1-5,TRBV9,.,CASSAGRASNQPQHF,TGTGCCAGCAGCGCTGGACGGGCTAGCAATCAGCCCCAGCATTTT
once,TRBJ2-3,TRBV25-1,TRBD1,CASSESGQGVGTDTQYF,TGTGCCAGCAGTGAATCAGGACAGGGGGTAGGGACAGATACGCAGTATTTT
.,TRBJ1-2,TRBV7-2,.,CASSLNARGGGYTF,TGTGCCAGCAGCTTAAATGCCCGGGGAGGCGGCTACACCTTC
few,TRBJ2-3,TRBV5-1,.,CASSLGGMSTDTQYF,TGCGCCAGCAGCTTGGGCGGGATGAGCACAGATACGCAGTATTTT
.,TRBJ1-1,TRBV5-1,.,CASSSTGTGTEAFF,TGCGCCAGCAGCTCTACAGGGACGGGCACTGAAGCTTTCTTT
.,TRBJ2-2,TRBV30,.,CAWSVGGTGELFF,TGTGCCTGGAGTGTAGGCGGCACCGGGGAGCTGTTTTTT
.,TRBJ2-1,TRBV5-1,.,CASSLGRDNEQFF,TGCGCCAGCAGCTTGGGCAGGGACAATGAGCAGTTCTTC
.,TRBJ1-4,TRBV28,.,CASSTTVDEKLFF,TGTGCCAGCAGTACGACAGTAGATGAAAAACTGTTTTTT
.,TRBJ2-1,TRBV5-1,.,CASSPTVSTARVDEQFF,TGCGCCAGCAGCCCCACGGTGTCTACCGCCCGCGTCGATGAGCAGTTCTTC
.,TRBJ1-1,TRBV10-1,.,CASRTNPNTEAFF,TGCGCCAGTCGGACAAACCCGAACACTGAAGCTTTCTTT
.,TRBJ2-1,TRBV18,TRBD2,CASSPPGLVSEQFF,TGTGCCAGCTCACCTCCGGGACTAGTCAGTGAGCAGTTCTTC
.,TRBJ1-1,TRBV6-1,.,CASRELNTEAFF,TGTGCCAGCAGAGAGCTTAACACTGAAGCTTTCTTT
.,TRBJ2-1,TRBV6-6,.,CASSYSRGRADEQFF,TGTGCCAGCAGTTACTCGCGGGGGCGCGCCGATGAGCAGTTCTTC
.,TRBJ2-1,TRBV28,.,CASSWLGLVDNEQFF,TGTGCCAGCAGTTGGTTAGGGTTGGTGGACAATGAGCAGTTCTTC
.,TRBJ2-7,TRBV6-5,.,CASSDLSSYEQYF,TGTGCCAGCTCAGACCTAAGCTCCTACGAGCAGTACTTC
.,TRBJ2-3,TRBV5-1,TRBD2,CASSWTSGSSTDTQYF,TGCGCCAGCAGCTGGACTAGCGGGAGTAGCACAGATACGCAGTATTTT
.,TRBJ2-3,TRBV7-2,TRBD2,CASSAPGLAGVGTQYF,TGTGCCAGCAGCGCCCCGGGACTAGCGGGAGTAGGTACGCAGTATTTT
.,TRBJ2-7,TRBV2,TRBD2,CASKGTSGARGYF,TGTGCCAGCAAGGGGACTAGCGGGGCCCGGGGTTACTTC
.,TRBJ2-1,TRBV7-9,TRBD2,CASSSWTSGPNNEQFF,TGTGCCAGCAGCTCCTGGACTAGCGGACCGAACAATGAGCAGTTCTTC
.,TRBJ2-7,TRBV6-1,TRBD1,CASSGRTGGHEQYF,TGTGCCAGCAGTGGGAGGACAGGGGGCCACGAGCAGTACTTC
.,TRBJ1-2,TRBV11-2,.,CASTQEGVGGYTF,TGTGCCAGCACCCAGGAGGGAGTAGGTGGCTACACCTTC
.,TRBJ2-5,TRBV4-1,.,CASSQDWAQGEGQETQYF,TGCGCCAGCAGCCAAGATTGGGCCCAGGGGGAGGGACAAGAGACCCAGTACTTC
.,TRBJ2-1,TRBV28,.,CASSDMRAGNEQFF,TGTGCCAGCAGCGATATGCGGGCAGGTAACGAGCAGTTCTTC
.,TRBJ2-3,TRBV27,.,CASRIAGRVDYTDTQYF,TGTGCCAGCCGAATTGCAGGAAGAGTGGATTACACAGATACGCAGTATTTT
.,TRBJ1-5,TRBV6-6,.,CASSYSGVSNQPQHF,TGTGCCAGCAGTTACTCAGGGGTCAGCAATCAGCCCCAGCATTTT
.,TRBJ1-5,TRBV5-1,.,CASSLDSNSNQPQHF,TGCGCCAGCAGCTTGGACAGTAATAGCAATCAGCCCCAGCATTTT
.,TRBJ2-3,TRBV7-2,.,CASSPFGTDTQYF,TGTGCCAGCAGCCCATTTGGCACAGATACGCAGTATTTT
.,TRBJ2-7,TRBV12-1,.,CASRLLERESSYEQYF,TGTGCCAGCAGGCTCCTTGAGCGGGAGAGCTCCTACGAGCAGTACTTC
.,TRBJ2-2,TRBV28,TRBD2,CASSSRLAGVSGELFF,TGTGCCAGCAGTTCCCGACTAGCGGGAGTATCCGGGGAGCTGTTTTTT
.,TRBJ2-3,TRBV18,.,CASSPPSGTDTQYF,TGTGCCAGCTCACCACCAAGCGGCACAGATACGCAGTATTTT
.,TRBJ2-7,TRBV5-4,TRBD2,CASSPRTSVYEQYF,TGTGCCAGCAGCCCCCGGACTAGCGTCTACGAGCAGTACTTC
few,TRBJ2-2,TRBV27,.,CASSPGYTGELFF,TGTGCCAGCAGTCCAGGATACACCGGGGAGCTGTTTTTT